The 20 T cell receptor beta chains reported below all come from one sample, sequenced in a study of blood T cell repertoires in COVID-19. Generated by immunoSEQ multiplex PCR, the TCRdb table keeps only in-frame clones and is missing some. The sample yields approximately 270,000 clones, over 75% seen once. Sequenced sample: peripheral blood. The receptors originated from a human donor with COVID-19, enrolled during active disease. The donor label of this sample is uncertain.

The chain uses TRBV6-5 and TRBJ1-1, with a possible D match to TRBD1 (6 bases). CDR1 and CDR2 from the germline V gene are MNHEY and SVGAGI. The CDR3 runs to 11 residues. The V end lost 6 bases, the J end lost 11 bases, and 13 bases lay between the germline ends. CDR3: CASSHGQLAFF. CDR3 coding DNA: TGTGCCAGCAGCCACGGACAGCTGGCTTTCTTT.

The V gene is TRBV29-1, the J gene TRBJ2-3; TRBD1 aligns across 8 bases. V trimming: 7 bases; J trimming: 5 bases; junction bases outside the gene matches: 11. CDR3 size: 14 residues. Germline CDR1 reads SQVTM; CDR2 reads ANQGSEA. The CDR3 nucleotides are TGCAGCGCTGGACGCCAGGGGGCCGGAGATACGCAGTATTTT. Translation gives CSAGRQGAGDTQYF.

The gene calls are TRBV28 and TRBJ2-5; no reliable D call. The germline CDR1 and CDR2 sequences are MDHEN and SYDVKM. This CDR3 has 12 amino acids. Deletions cut 5 bases from V and 2 bases from J, with 6 bases between. CDR3 protein: CASSPNQETQYF. The CDR3 bases are TGTGCCAGCAGTCCCAATCAAGAGACCCAGTACTTC.

This chain joins TRBV5-6 and TRBJ1-5; 10 bases line up with TRBD1. The germline CDR1 and CDR2 sequences are SGHDT and YYEEEE. V shed 6 bases and J 7 bases; nucleotides not matched to a gene: 10. The CDR3 is made up of 15 amino acids. CDR3 protein: CASNLGTGEGQPQHF. CDR3 coding DNA: TGTGCCAGCAACCTCGGGACAGGGGAAGGACAGCCCCAGCATTTT.

The rearrangement links TRBV6-5 to TRBJ1-4; 7 bases line up with TRBD1. After removal of 5 bases from V and 3 bases from J, the junction contained 6 bases not matched to a gene. The CDR3 has 15 residues. Germline V gene data show CDR1 as MNHEY and CDR2 as SVGAGI. Here the CDR3 reads CASSRQGRPNEKLFF. CDR3 nucleotide sequence: TGTGCCAGCAGTCGACAGGGAAGGCCTAATGAAAAACTGTTTTTT.

This clone appeared a single time. The chain recombines TRBV30 with TRBJ1-2; tentatively, D is TRBD1 (5 bases). The CDR3 runs to 14 residues. Trimming pared 5 bases from V and 5 bases from J, leaving 18 bases between. Germline-derived CDR1 and CDR2 are GTSNPN and SVGIG (reference sequence). The CDR3 sequence is CAWGTGRFSYGYTF. The CDR3, as DNA: TGTGCCTGGGGGACTGGCCGGTTCTCTTATGGCTACACCTTC.

Concerning this clone: Distinct nucleotide sequences in the sample also encode this CDR3. J is TRBJ1-1 and V is TRBV3-1 (or the pseudogene TRBV3-2), with D possibly matching TRBD1 (5 bases). The CDR3 extends over 15 amino acids. The germline V and J ends were trimmed by 1 base and 1 base, with 10 bases remaining between them. Germline-derived CDR1 and CDR2 are LGHDT and YNNKEL (reference sequence). This CDR3 is CASSQVPGGNTEAFF. The CDR3 DNA reads TGTGCCAGCAGCCAAGTTCCGGGGGGGAACACTGAAGCTTTCTTT.

The rearrangement uses TRBV6-6 and TRBJ2-3; a possible D gene is TRBD2 (5 bases). This CDR3 region has 15 residues. Per germline, CDR1 MNHNY and CDR2 SVGAGI (reference sequence). V was trimmed by 7 bases and J by 0 bases, leaving 14 bases between them. Here the CDR3 DNA reads TGTGCCAGCATACCGGAGGACCCTAGCACAGATACGCAGTATTTT. It specifies CASIPEDPSTDTQYF.

The chain recombines TRBV30 with TRBJ1-3, with TRBD1 matching over 7 bases. In germline, CDR1 is GTSNPN, CDR2 SVGIG (reference sequence). V lost 4 bases, J lost 3 bases, and 12 bases stayed unmatched. The CDR3 runs 16 residues. The CDR3 loop is CAWNRGTTLGGNTIYF. The CDR3, as DNA: TGTGCCTGGAACAGGGGCACAACCCTTGGTGGAAACACCATATATTTT.

This clone has a single count. This CDR3 is CASSLGGSQGRTQYF. CDR3 DNA sequence: TGTGCCAGCAGCTTAGGCGGATCCCAGGGGCGTACGCAGTATTTT. V and J are TRBV11-3 and TRBJ2-3; TRBD1 might be the D (6 bases). Looked up from germline, CDR1 is SGHNT and CDR2 is YENEEA. V was clipped by 1 base and J by 8 bases, with 16 bases between them. The CDR3 loop spans 15 amino acids.

The genes are TRBV27 and TRBJ1-5; the D is unclear. The length of the CDR3 is 15 residues. V dropped 2 bases and J dropped 6 bases, with 14 bases sitting between them. Germline V gene sequence: CDR1 MNHEY, CDR2 SMNVEV (reference sequence). CDR3 DNA: TGTGCCAGCAGTTTAAGGTCGGAGAGGCGTCAGCCCCAGCATTTT. Translation: CASSLRSERRQPQHF.

The rearrangement joins TRBV19 to TRBJ1-5; 7 bases agree with TRBD1. V shed 3 bases and J 6 bases; nucleotides not matched to a gene: 11. From germline, CDR1 is LNHDA and CDR2 SQIVND (reference sequence). The CDR3 is 16 residues long. Written as DNA, the CDR3 is TGTGCCAGTAGTATTTCGGGCGGTCAGGGGGGTCAGCCCCAGCATTTT. Translation: CASSISGGQGGQPQHF. Variable domain in full (rest from reference TRBV19 and TRBJ1-5): DGGITQSPKYLFRKEGQNVTLSCEQNLNHDAMYWYRQDPGQGLRLIYYSQIVNDFQKGDIAEGYSVSREKKESFPLTVTSAQKNPTAFYLCASSISGGQGGQPQHFGDGTRLSIL.

The rearrangement joins TRBV7-2 to TRBJ1-2, with a possible D match to TRBD1 (5 bases). This CDR3 is 15 amino acids long. V was trimmed by 2 bases and J by 1 base, leaving 11 bases between them. Germline lookup yields CDR1 SGHTA and CDR2 FQGNSA. The DNA for the CDR3 is TGTGCCAGCAGCTTATTGGGGGGAAATAACTATGGCTACACCTTC. Amino acids: CASSLLGGNNYGYTF.

The genes are TRBV2 and TRBJ2-7; tentative D call: TRBD2 (6 bases). Germline V gives CDR1 SNHLY, CDR2 FYNNEI. There are 13 residues in the CDR3. With 2 bases removed from V and 2 bases from J, the gap between germline ends came to 7 bases. The CDR3 sequence: CASSETGAYEQYF. CDR3 DNA sequence: TGTGCCAGCAGTGAAACGGGGGCCTACGAGCAGTACTTC. Combining the CDR3 with reference TRBV2 and TRBJ2-7 gives the whole variable domain EPEVTQTPSHQVTQMGQEVILRCVPISNHLYFYWYRQILGQKVEFLVSFYNNEISEKSEIFDDQFSVERPDGSNFTLKIRSTKLEDSAMYFCASSETGAYEQYFGPGTRLTVT.

This rearrangement joins TRBV19 to TRBJ2-5, with D perhaps matching TRBD2 (6 bases). The V and J ends lost 6 bases and 5 bases respectively, with 19 bases between them. Looked up from germline, CDR1 is LNHDA and CDR2 is SQIVND (reference sequence). The CDR3 runs 15 residues. CDR3 residues: CASSWRGGYGETQYF. The DNA of the CDR3 is TGTGCCAGTAGCTGGCGGGGCGGCTACGGGGAGACCCAGTACTTC.

V and J are TRBV30 and TRBJ2-7; TRBD2 agrees at 8 bases. The V gene's germline CDR1 is GTSNPN and CDR2 SVGIG (reference sequence). Unmatched junction bases numbered 3, after V lost 3 bases and J lost 5 bases. CDR3 length: 12 residues. CDR3 protein: CAWSGREDEQYF. The DNA of the CDR3 is TGTGCCTGGAGCGGGAGGGAGGACGAGCAGTACTTC.

For this clone: Other nucleotide sequences from this sample produce the same CDR3. This chain connects TRBV5-1 to TRBJ1-6; 9 bases match TRBD1. The germline CDR1 and CDR2 sequences are SGHRS and YFSETQ. The V gene end was trimmed by 0 bases and the J gene end by 7 bases; junction bases not matched to a gene: 2. This CDR3 is 15 amino acids long. The CDR3 is CASSLEGQGNSPLHF. The DNA for the CDR3 is TGCGCCAGCAGCTTGGAGGGACAGGGCAATTCACCCCTCCACTTT.

V and J are TRBV9 and TRBJ1-6; no reliable D call. The length of the CDR3 is 15 residues. Trimming pared 2 bases from V and 7 bases from J, leaving 13 bases between. The germline V gene encodes CDR1 SGDLS and CDR2 YYNGEE. In nucleotides, the CDR3 is TGTGCCAGCAGCGTCCAAGCGGGCTTAAATTCACCCCTCCACTTT. It yields the protein CASSVQAGLNSPLHF.

The gene calls are TRBV4-3 and TRBJ2-1; 9 nucleotides line up with TRBD2. CDR3 length equals 15 residues. The germline V gene encodes CDR1 LGHNA and CDR2 YSLEER. The ends lost 1 base at V and 5 bases at J; junction bases unmatched: 3. The DNA of the CDR3 is TGCGCCAGCAGCCAAGGAGCGGGAGGCCACAATGAGCAGTTCTTC. Encoded protein: CASSQGAGGHNEQFF.

The chain employs TRBV20-1 and TRBJ2-3; 7 bases agree with TRBD2. The CDR3 extends over 16 amino acids. The germline V gene encodes CDR1 DFQATT and CDR2 SNEGSKA (reference sequence). V lost 3 bases and J lost 0; bases outside the gene matches: 9. This CDR3 is CSASIRLAVSTDTQYF. Here the CDR3 DNA reads TGCAGTGCTAGTATCCGGCTAGCGGTTAGCACAGATACGCAGTATTTT.